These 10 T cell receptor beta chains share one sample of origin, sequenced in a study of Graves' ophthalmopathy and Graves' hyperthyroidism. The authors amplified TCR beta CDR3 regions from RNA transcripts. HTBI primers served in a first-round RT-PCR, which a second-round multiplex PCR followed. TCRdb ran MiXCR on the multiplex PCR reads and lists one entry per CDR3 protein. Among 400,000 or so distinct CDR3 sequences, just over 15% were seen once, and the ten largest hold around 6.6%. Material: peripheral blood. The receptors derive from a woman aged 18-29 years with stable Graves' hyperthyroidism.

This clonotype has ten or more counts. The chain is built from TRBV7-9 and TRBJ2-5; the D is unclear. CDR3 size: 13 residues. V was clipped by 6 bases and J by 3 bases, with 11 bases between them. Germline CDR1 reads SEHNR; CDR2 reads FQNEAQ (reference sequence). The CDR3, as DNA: TGTGCCAGCAGAACGGGCATCGAAGAGACCCAGTACTTC. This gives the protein CASRTGIEETQYF.

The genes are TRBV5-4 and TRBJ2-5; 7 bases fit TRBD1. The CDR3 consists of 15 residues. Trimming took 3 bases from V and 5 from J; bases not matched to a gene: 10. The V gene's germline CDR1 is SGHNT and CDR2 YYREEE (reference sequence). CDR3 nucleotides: TGTGCCAGCAGCTCCCGACAGGGAAAAGGGGAGACCCAGTACTTC. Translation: CASSSRQGKGETQYF.

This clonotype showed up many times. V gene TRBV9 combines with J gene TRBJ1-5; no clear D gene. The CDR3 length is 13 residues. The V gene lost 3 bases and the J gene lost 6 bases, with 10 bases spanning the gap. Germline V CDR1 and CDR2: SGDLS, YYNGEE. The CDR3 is CASSGAGGQPQHF. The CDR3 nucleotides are TGTGCCAGCAGCGGGGCAGGCGGTCAGCCCCAGCATTTT. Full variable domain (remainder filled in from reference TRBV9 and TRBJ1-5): DSGVTQTPKHLITATGQRVTLRCSPRSGDLSVYWYQQSLDQGLQFLIQYYNGEERAKGNILERFSAQQFPDLHSELNLSSLELGDSALYFCASSGAGGQPQHFGDGTRLSIL.

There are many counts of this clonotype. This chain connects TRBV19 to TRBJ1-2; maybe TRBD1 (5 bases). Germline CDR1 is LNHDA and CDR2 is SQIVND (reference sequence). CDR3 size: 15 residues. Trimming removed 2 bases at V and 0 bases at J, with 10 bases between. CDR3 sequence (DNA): TGTGCCAGTAGTATAACGGGACTCCCTAACTATGGCTACACCTTC. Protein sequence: CASSITGLPNYGYTF.

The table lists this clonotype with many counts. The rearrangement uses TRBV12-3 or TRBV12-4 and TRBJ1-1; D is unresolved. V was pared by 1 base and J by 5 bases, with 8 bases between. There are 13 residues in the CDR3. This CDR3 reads CASSLGRKTEAFF. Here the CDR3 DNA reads TGTGCCAGCAGTTTAGGGCGCAAGACTGAAGCTTTCTTT.

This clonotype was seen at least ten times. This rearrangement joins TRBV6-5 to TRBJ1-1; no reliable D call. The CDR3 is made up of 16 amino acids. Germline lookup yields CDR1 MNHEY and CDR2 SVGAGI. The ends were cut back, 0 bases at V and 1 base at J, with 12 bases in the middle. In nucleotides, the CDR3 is TGTGCCAGCAGTTACTCGAGTCAGCTACAGAACACTGAAGCTTTCTTT. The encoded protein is CASSYSSQLQNTEAFF.

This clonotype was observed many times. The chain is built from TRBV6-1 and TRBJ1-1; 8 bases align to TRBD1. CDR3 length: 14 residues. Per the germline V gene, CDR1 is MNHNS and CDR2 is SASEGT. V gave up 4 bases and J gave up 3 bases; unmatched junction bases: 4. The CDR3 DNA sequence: TGTGCCAGCAGTGTCAGGGGGCGTGACACTGAAGCTTTCTTT. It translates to CASSVRGRDTEAFF.

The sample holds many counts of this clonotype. The CDR3 DNA follows: TGTGCCAGCAGCGTGACGGCCCCGTCCTACGAGCAGTACTTC. It codes for CASSVTAPSYEQYF. The gene calls are TRBV9 and TRBJ2-7; D is unresolved. Per germline, CDR1 SGDLS and CDR2 YYNGEE. This CDR3 is built from 14 residues. V lost 2 bases, J lost 1 base, and 10 bases lay in between.

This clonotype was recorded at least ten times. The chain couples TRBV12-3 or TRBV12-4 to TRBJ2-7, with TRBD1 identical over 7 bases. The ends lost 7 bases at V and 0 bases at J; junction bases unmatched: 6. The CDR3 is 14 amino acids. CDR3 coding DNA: TGTGCCAGCACCAAAGGGGGCCTCTCCTACGAGCAGTACTTC. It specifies CASTKGGLSYEQYF.

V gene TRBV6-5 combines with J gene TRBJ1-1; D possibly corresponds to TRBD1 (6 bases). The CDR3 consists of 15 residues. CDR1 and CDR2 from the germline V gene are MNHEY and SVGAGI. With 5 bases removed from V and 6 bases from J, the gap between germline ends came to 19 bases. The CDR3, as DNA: TGTGCCAGCAGTCACCCCCCCGGGAAGGGGGCTGAAGCTTTCTTT. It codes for CASSHPPGKGAEAFF.